This T cell receptor beta chain was sequenced during a study of T cell responses to AZD1222 COVID-19 vaccine. Study results and limitations: Of spike-specific TCRs, nearly half reportedly target regions left unmutated in variants. Only after the peak T cell response were repertoires sampled.

Between the trimmed V and J ends, which lost 3 bases and 4 bases, there was a span of 12 bases. Germline V gene sequence: CDR1 SGHRS, CDR2 YFSETQ. CDR3 length: 14 amino acids. Data came from immunoSEQ multiplex PCR; TCRdb stores just in-frame clones and leaves some out. The sample holds approximately 300,000 clones, approximately 94% seen once. In the case of this clone: Its antigen is still unknown.

Sequences were derived from peripheral blood, sampled 28 days after the second AZD1222 dose. This chain links TRBV5-1 with TRBJ2-3, with no clear D. The TCR originated in an adult who received the AZD1222 COVID-19 vaccine. CDR3 in DNA: TGCGCCAGCAGCTCTCCAGAGGCCTCAGATACGCAGTATTTT. It encodes CASSSPEASDTQYF.